This TCR beta chain was obtained from a study of blood T cell repertoires in COVID-19. Whole-study context: Both acute and convalescent COVID-19 samples were obtained from the United States, Italy and Spain.

Original processing methods: Estimation of nucleated cell counts relied on the amplification of reference gene primers. The method was immunoSEQ multiplex PCR; TCRdb's version includes in-frame clones alone and lacks a portion of them. That table furnishes V, J and clone size, whereas the DNA furnished D and trimming. In the table there are roughly 330,000 clones, about 87% of which are singletons. Participants were aged roughly 18 to 90 years from approximately 25 US areas. Participant reports of clinical history set cohort assignment. The CDR3 runs to 14 residues. After removal of 4 bases from V and 4 bases from J, the junction contained 6 bases not matched to a gene. CDR1 is KGHSH and CDR2 is LQKENI in the germline V gene.

The V call is TRBV18, the J call TRBJ1-2; 7 bases match TRBD1. Sequences were obtained from PBMCs or T cells enriched from blood (not recorded which). This receptor was identified in a man aged 30 to 45 who had recovered from COVID-19. CDR3 amino acids: CASSQNRGSYGYTF. The CDR3 DNA sequence: TGTGCCAGCTCACAAAACAGGGGATCCTATGGCTACACCTTC. Variable domain in full (rest from reference TRBV18 and TRBJ1-2): NAGVMQNPRHLVRRRGQEARLRCSPMKGHSHVYWYRQLPEEGLKFMVYLQKENIIDESGMPKERFSAEFPKEGPSILRIQQVVRGDSAAYFCASSQNRGSYGYTFGSGTRLTVV.